This T cell receptor beta chain is from a study of blood T cell repertoires in COVID-19 (dated by TCRdb to 2018 to 2021). Context from the whole study: Samples from collaborators originated in the United States, Italy and Spain and spanned both the acute and convalescent phases of COVID-19. The material from the prospective study consisted of cDNA or gDNA derived from T cells, B-cell-depleted T cells, or PBMCs. Subjects who had been exposed to COVID-19, were actively infected with it, or had recovered from it provided the deeply sampled blood TCRbeta repertoires that made up the dataset. A freely available public database, intended as a resource for researchers studying the immune response to SARS-CoV-2, is where the repertoires were released. Samples came from the ongoing ImmuneRACE study (first 160 participants) plus 1,254 subjects from 6 global collaborators. A de-identified subject ID, COVID-19 status, age in years and sex were almost always included in the sample metadata. HLA class I and class II types, where available, came from metadata supplied by the sample provider rather than from assay-based typing. Study-level results and caveats: The amount of clinical and demographic metadata varied by source and participant and was provided uncurated.

Enrolling through a virtual design, the prospective study's participants ranged in age from roughly 18 to 90 years and lived across around 25 United States geographic areas. To assign participants to cohorts, the prospective study relied on clinical history that participants themselves reported in a screening survey and a study questionnaire. ImmuneRACE Cohort 3 recovered participants were defined by two consecutive negative NP/OP PCR tests, healthcare professional clearance, or symptom resolution. In the prospective study, mobile phlebotomists collected whole blood, serum and a nasopharyngeal or oropharyngeal swab from each participant. Over a roughly two-month period, participants in the prospective study had the option of providing additional blood draws and questionnaires. Prospective study blood samples were shipped either frozen or at room temperature before DNA extraction. The immunoSEQ Assay, a bias-controlled multiplex PCR, was used to amplify TCRbeta CDR3 regions from genomic DNA. Turning to the authors' computational methods: The number of nucleated cells in each sample was estimated by amplification of reference gene primers within the assay. To quantify the absolute abundance of each unique TCRbeta CDR3 rearrangement, sequence reads were collapsed and filtered. For each sample, productive Simpson clonality was calculated as the square root of Simpson's diversity index across productive rearrangements. Sourced from immuneACCESS, this table was stored by TCRdb with only in-frame sequences that have V and J called. A share of the clones is absent; for the studies checked, an unresolved V gene accounts for under half, and the remainder has no known explanation. The DNA gave D and trimming, while V, J and clone size come from that table. The sample table shows over 110,000 clones, and over 80% are seen once. 11% of the sample is taken by the ten largest.

As regards this clone: No cognate antigen has been identified for it. No qualities accompany the bases; no much larger clone lies one base away.

Sequencing was done on a sample of PBMCs or T cells enriched from blood (not recorded which). This receptor was obtained from a man aged 55 to 70 who had recovered from COVID-19.

The CDR3 in this case is CASSVGQGSPLHF. The nucleotide sequence is given as TGTGCCAGCAGCGTCGGACAGGGTTCACCCCTCCACTTT. In this chain, TRBV9 is recombined with TRBJ1-6, with 8 bases in between that match TRBD1. The CDR3, from cysteine to phenylalanine, totals 13 residues. The kept DNA is CDR3 alone, 39 bases in frame from the first base. Based on the germline V gene, the CDR1 and CDR2 sequences are SGDLS and YYNGEE. The germline V and J ends show losses of 2 bases and 9 bases respectively, and no gene match explains 1 base of the junction.